Listed here are 2 T cell receptor beta chains from one sample, sequenced in a study of radiotherapy plus CTLA-4 blockade in lung cancer. Generated by immunoSEQ multiplex PCR, the TCRdb table keeps only in-frame clones and is missing some. Among about 80,000 clones listed, 84% were seen once. The sequencing used peripheral blood, collected from a patient treated with radiotherapy plus ipilimumab. The source is a human donor with non-small cell lung cancer who had stable disease on radiotherapy plus ipilimumab.

CDR3 coding DNA: TGCAGCGTTCCCCTGGGCGGGAGCCCATACAATGAGCAGTTCTTC. This gives the protein CSVPLGGSPYNEQFF. The V gene is TRBV29-1, the J gene TRBJ2-1; 7 bases match TRBD2. Trimming cost V 5 bases and J 4 bases; bases outside gene matches: 11. Germline-derived CDR1 and CDR2 are SQVTM and ANQGSEA. This CDR3 region has 15 residues.

V gene TRBV7-7 combines with J gene TRBJ1-5; TRBD1 is a possible D gene (6 bases). CDR3 size: 10 residues. The germline V gene has CDR1 SSHAT and CDR2 FNYEAQ (reference sequence). With 9 bases removed from V and 11 bases from J, the gap between germline ends came to 11 bases. CDR3: CARAEGAQHF. CDR3 nucleotides: TGTGCCAGGGCCGAGGGGGCCCAGCATTTT.